Following are 20 T cell receptor beta chains from one sample sequenced in a study of blood T cell repertoires in COVID-19. Clones were read by immunoSEQ multiplex PCR, and TCRdb kept only the in-frame ones, dropping some. The sample holds over 200,000 clones, around nine tenths seen once. Input material: PBMCs or T cells enriched from blood (not recorded which). Every receptor here comes from a woman in her 30s with acute COVID-19.

This rearrangement joins TRBV19 to TRBJ1-5; no clear D gene. In germline, CDR1 is LNHDA, CDR2 SQIVND (reference sequence). The CDR3 spans 14 residues. V shed 4 bases and J shed 1 base, with 8 bases lying between them. DNA for the CDR3: TGTGCCAGTAGTACTCGCGGGAGCAATCAGCCCCAGCATTTT. Its protein product is CASSTRGSNQPQHF.

The chain couples TRBV27 to TRBJ2-3; D is ambiguous. Trimming left V 2 bases short and J 4 bases short, with 10 bases between. Germline values: CDR1 MNHEY, CDR2 SMNVEV (reference sequence). The CDR3 is 14 residues long. CDR3 amino acids: CASSLQALADTQYF. The DNA for the CDR3 is TGTGCCAGCAGTTTACAAGCCCTGGCAGATACGCAGTATTTT.

The genes are TRBV5-4 and TRBJ1-1; possible D gene TRBD1, 5 bases. V lost 0 bases to trimming and J lost 8 bases, with 14 bases between them. The CDR3 loop spans 14 amino acids. The germline V gene encodes CDR1 SGHNT and CDR2 YYREEE (reference sequence). The CDR3 loop reads CASSLARGVGEAFF. CDR3 nucleotide sequence: TGTGCCAGCAGCTTGGCGCGGGGGGTCGGGGAAGCTTTCTTT.

This sequence joins TRBV5-1 and TRBJ1-1, with TRBD1 identical over 7 bases. The V and J ends lost 0 bases and 3 bases, in that order; junction bases with no gene match: 8. The CDR3 runs to 16 residues. Per germline, CDR1 SGHRS and CDR2 YFSETQ. The CDR3 DNA follows: TGCGCCAGCAGCTTGGATGCTGACAGGGCTCACACTGAAGCTTTCTTT. Translation: CASSLDADRAHTEAFF.

This rearrangement joins TRBV12-3 or TRBV12-4 to TRBJ1-2; 7 bases map to TRBD1. This CDR3 is built from 13 residues. The trim removed 5 bases at V and 3 bases at J, leaving 3 bases unmatched. The CDR3 reads CASSPRGDYGYTF. CDR3 sequence (DNA): TGTGCCAGCAGTCCCAGGGGGGACTATGGCTACACCTTC.

This chain connects TRBV19 to TRBJ1-2, with D unresolved. The V gene's germline CDR1 is LNHDA and CDR2 SQIVND (reference sequence). CDR3 size: 13 residues. Trimming removed 6 bases from V and 7 bases from J, with 15 bases in between. The CDR3 nucleotides read TGTGCCAGTAGCCCGGACTCGCTGGTTGGCTACACCTTC. It is translated as CASSPDSLVGYTF.

V is TRBV5-1 and J is TRBJ2-1; the match to TRBD1 covers 9 bases. V shed 4 bases and J 1 base; nucleotides not matched to a gene: 3. Germline V gene sequence: CDR1 SGHRS, CDR2 YFSETQ. The CDR3 covers 15 residues. The CDR3 DNA is TGCGCCAGCAGCATCGGACAGGGGTCCTACAATGAGCAGTTCTTC. It encodes CASSIGQGSYNEQFF.

The rearrangement uses TRBV7-2 and TRBJ1-1, with TRBD1 matching over 7 bases. The germline gives CDR1 SGHTA, CDR2 FQGNSA. The CDR3 totals 18 residues. V trimming: 1 base; J trimming: 2 bases; junction bases outside the gene matches: 13. The CDR3, as DNA: TGTGCCAGCAGCTTAGAGGGGGTAGGGGACAGATTCAACACTGAAGCTTTCTTT. The encoded protein is CASSLEGVGDRFNTEAFF.

The rearrangement links TRBV6-5 to TRBJ1-1; 9 bases line up with TRBD1. V lost 6 bases, J lost 5 bases, and 4 bases stayed unmatched. This CDR3 has 13 amino acids. Germline loops: CDR1 MNHEY, CDR2 SVGAGI. CDR3 DNA sequence: TGTGCCAGCAGACAGGGGGCAATAACTGAAGCTTTCTTT. The encoded protein is CASRQGAITEAFF.

V gene TRBV3-1 (or the pseudogene TRBV3-2) combines with J gene TRBJ2-7; 7 nucleotides align to TRBD2. The V and J ends lost 6 bases and 7 bases, in that order; junction bases with no gene match: 9. The CDR3 has 13 residues. CDR1 and CDR2 (germline): LGHDT, YNNKEL (reference sequence). CDR3 nucleotides: TGTGCCAGCAGTCTAACTAGCGCGGGGGAGCAGTACTTC. Translated: CASSLTSAGEQYF.

This clone was counted a few times. The chain recombines TRBV5-1 with TRBJ1-2, with a weak D call TRBD1 (5 bases). The V and J ends lost 5 bases and 2 bases respectively, with 16 bases between them. The CDR3 is 15 residues long. Germline V CDR1 and CDR2: SGHRS, YFSETQ. CDR3 DNA sequence: TGCGCCAGCAGTTTCGGCCAGGGAGGCAACTATGGCTACACCTTC. This translates into CASSFGQGGNYGYTF.

The gene calls are TRBV5-4 and TRBJ2-2, with D maybe TRBD1 (6 bases). Trimming cost V 4 bases and J 3 bases, with 10 bases left between them. The CDR3 spans 14 residues. The germline V gene has CDR1 SGHNT and CDR2 YYREEE (reference sequence). The CDR3 loop reads CASSKPGDTGELFF. For the CDR3, the DNA is TGTGCCAGCAGCAAGCCAGGGGACACCGGGGAGCTGTTTTTT.

This chain links TRBV7-2 with TRBJ2-1; 9 bases are a match to TRBD2. This CDR3 spans 16 amino acids. J gave up 7 bases and V 0 bases, and 7 bases lay outside the gene matches. Germline V gene data show CDR1 as SGHTA and CDR2 as FQGNSA. DNA for the CDR3: TGTGCCAGCAGCTTAGCCCAGCGGGGGGATTTGAATGAGCAGTTCTTC. This sequence encodes CASSLAQRGDLNEQFF.

This chain links TRBV6-4 with TRBJ2-2; 10 nucleotides match TRBD1. The V gene's germline CDR1 is MRHNA and CDR2 SNTAGT. The CDR3 consists of 15 residues. The V and J ends lost 1 base and 7 bases, in that order; junction bases with no gene match: 3. The CDR3 nucleotides are TGTGCCAGCAGTGACTGGACAGGGGGAAGCGGGGAGCTGTTTTTT. The encoded protein is CASSDWTGGSGELFF.

The chain has TRBV19 and TRBJ2-3, with 12 bases that match TRBD2. There are 17 residues in the CDR3. The germline V gene has CDR1 LNHDA and CDR2 SQIVND (reference sequence). The junction had 8 bases not matched to a gene; V was cut back by 3 bases and J by 4 bases. For the CDR3, the DNA is TGTGCCAGTAGTATGGCTAGCGGGGGGGCTCGTCCAGATACGCAGTATTTT. As protein: CASSMASGGARPDTQYF.

This sequence joins TRBV10-3 and TRBJ2-3; TRBD1 agrees at 10 bases. The ends lost 6 bases at V and 2 bases at J; junction bases unmatched: 11. Looked up from germline, CDR1 is ENHRY and CDR2 is SYGVKD. This CDR3 has 17 residues. The chain's CDR3 is CAISGDRGLSNTDTQYF. As DNA, the CDR3 is TGTGCCATCAGCGGGGACAGGGGACTTTCCAACACAGATACGCAGTATTTT.

The rearrangement joins TRBV12-3 or TRBV12-4 to TRBJ1-2, with no clear D. V lost 4 bases to trimming and J lost 0 bases, with 6 bases between them. This CDR3 has 13 amino acids. The CDR3 sequence is CASSYSSNYGYTF. The CDR3 nucleotides read TGTGCCAGCAGTTACAGCTCTAACTATGGCTACACCTTC.

This sequence joins TRBV3-1 (or the pseudogene TRBV3-2) and TRBJ1-2; 7 bases fit TRBD1. The V and J ends lost 1 base and 6 bases, in that order; junction bases with no gene match: 11. The CDR3 length is 16 residues. Germline V CDR1 and CDR2: LGHDT, YNNKEL (reference sequence). This CDR3 is CASSQGNTGEIDGYTF. Here the CDR3 DNA reads TGTGCCAGCAGCCAAGGCAATACAGGGGAGATAGATGGCTACACCTTC.

V gene TRBV2 combines with J gene TRBJ1-5; TRBD1 matches at 7 bases. CDR1 is SNHLY and CDR2 is FYNNEI in the germline V gene. With 8 bases clipped from V and 4 bases from J, the junction kept 5 bases outside the gene matches. The CDR3 totals 13 residues. The CDR3 bases are TGTGCCAGCCTTGGGACAGTTAATCAGCCCCAGCATTTT. Residues: CASLGTVNQPQHF.

The chain joins TRBV11-2 to TRBJ2-1, with TRBD2 identical over 11 bases. Germline V CDR1 and CDR2: SGHAT, FQNNGV. The CDR3 is 15 amino acids. Germline trimming cut 3 bases from V and 7 bases from J; bases unmatched to any gene: 5. CDR3 DNA sequence: TGTGCCAGCAGCTTTAGGGGACTAGCGGATAATGAGCAGTTCTTC. Amino acid sequence: CASSFRGLADNEQFF.